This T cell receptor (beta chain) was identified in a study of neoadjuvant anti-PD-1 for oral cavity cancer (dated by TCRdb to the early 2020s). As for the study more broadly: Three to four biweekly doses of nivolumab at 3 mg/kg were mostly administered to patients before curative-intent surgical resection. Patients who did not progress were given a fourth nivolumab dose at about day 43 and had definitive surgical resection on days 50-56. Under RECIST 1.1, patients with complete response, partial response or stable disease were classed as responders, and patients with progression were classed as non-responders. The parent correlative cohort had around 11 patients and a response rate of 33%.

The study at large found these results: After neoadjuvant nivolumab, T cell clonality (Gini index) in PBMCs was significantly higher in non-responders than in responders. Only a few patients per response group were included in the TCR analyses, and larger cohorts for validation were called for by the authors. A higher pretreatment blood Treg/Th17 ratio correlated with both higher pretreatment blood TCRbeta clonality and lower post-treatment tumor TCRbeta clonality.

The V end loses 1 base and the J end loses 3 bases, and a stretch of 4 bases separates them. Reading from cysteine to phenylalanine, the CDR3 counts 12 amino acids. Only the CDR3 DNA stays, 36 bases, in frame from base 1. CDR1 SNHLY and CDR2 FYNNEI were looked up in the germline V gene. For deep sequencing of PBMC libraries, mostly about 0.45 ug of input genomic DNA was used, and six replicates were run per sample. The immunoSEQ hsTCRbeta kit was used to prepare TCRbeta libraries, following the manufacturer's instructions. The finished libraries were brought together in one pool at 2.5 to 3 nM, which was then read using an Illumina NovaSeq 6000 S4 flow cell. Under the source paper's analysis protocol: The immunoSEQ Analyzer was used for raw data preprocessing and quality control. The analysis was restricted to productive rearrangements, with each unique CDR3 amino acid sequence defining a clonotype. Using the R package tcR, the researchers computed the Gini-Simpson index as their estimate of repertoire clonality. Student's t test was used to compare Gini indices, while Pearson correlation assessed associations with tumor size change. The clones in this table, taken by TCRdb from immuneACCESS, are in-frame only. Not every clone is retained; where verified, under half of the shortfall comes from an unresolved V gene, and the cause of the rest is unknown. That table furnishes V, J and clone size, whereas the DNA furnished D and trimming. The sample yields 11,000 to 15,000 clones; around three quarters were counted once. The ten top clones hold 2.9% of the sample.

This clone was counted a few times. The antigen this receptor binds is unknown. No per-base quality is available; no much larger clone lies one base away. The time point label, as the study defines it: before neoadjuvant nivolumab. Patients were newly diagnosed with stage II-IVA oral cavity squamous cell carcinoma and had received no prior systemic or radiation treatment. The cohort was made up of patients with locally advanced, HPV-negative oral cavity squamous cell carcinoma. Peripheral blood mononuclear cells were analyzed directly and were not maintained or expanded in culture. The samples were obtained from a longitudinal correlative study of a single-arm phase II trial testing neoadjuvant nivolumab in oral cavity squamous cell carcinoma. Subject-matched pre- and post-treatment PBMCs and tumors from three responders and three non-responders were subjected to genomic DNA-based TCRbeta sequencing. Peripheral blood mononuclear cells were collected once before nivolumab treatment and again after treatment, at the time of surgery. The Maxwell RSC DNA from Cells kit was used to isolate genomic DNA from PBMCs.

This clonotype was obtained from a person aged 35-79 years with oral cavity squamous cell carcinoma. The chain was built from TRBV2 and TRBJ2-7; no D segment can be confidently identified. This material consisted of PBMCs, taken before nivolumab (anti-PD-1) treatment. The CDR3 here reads CASSEGYYEQYF. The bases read TGTGCCAGCAGTGAAGGATACTACGAGCAGTACTTC.